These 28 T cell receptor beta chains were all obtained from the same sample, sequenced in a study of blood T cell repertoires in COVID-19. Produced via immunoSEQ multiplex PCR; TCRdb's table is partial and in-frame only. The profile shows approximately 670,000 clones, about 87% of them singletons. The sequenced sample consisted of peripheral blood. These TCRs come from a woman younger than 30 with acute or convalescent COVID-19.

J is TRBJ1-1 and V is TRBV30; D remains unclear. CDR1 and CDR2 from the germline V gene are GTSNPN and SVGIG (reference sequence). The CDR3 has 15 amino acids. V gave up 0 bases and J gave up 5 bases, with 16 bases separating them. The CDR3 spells CAWSVLGLQRTEAFF. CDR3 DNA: TGTGCCTGGAGTGTACTAGGCCTACAGCGAACTGAAGCTTTCTTT.

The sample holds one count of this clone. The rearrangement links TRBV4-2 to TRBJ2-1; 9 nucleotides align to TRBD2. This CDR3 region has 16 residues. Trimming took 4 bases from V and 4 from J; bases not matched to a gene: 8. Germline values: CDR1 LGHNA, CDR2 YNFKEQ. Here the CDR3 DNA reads TGTGCCAGCAGCCCAGTAGCGGGGGACCGATACAATGAGCAGTTCTTC. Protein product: CASSPVAGDRYNEQFF.

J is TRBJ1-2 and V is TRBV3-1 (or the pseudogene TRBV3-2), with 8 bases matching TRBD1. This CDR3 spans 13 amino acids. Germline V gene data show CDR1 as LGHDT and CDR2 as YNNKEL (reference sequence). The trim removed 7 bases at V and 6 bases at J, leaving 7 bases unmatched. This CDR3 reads CASTPSGGDGYTF. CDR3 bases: TGTGCCAGCACCCCGTCAGGGGGCGATGGCTACACCTTC.

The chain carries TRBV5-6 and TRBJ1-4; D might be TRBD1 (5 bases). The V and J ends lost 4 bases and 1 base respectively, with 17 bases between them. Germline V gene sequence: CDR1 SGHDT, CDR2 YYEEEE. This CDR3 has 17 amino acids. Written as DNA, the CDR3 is TGTGCCAGCAGCCAGCGCTCGACAGATCAAACTAATGAAAAACTGTTTTTT. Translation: CASSQRSTDQTNEKLFF.

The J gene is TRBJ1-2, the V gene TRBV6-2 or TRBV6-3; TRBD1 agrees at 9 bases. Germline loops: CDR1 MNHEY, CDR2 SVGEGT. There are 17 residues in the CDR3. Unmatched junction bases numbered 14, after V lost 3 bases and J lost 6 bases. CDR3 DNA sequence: TGTGCCAGCAGTTATCCACTTGGGGGACAGGGAGAAGATGGCTACACCTTC. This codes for CASSYPLGGQGEDGYTF.

DNA of the CDR3: TGTGCCAGCAGCTTGGCCCAGGGTTTCGCCGCTCGGGGCTACACCTTC. Translation gives CASSLAQGFAARGYTF. The genes are TRBV7-9 and TRBJ1-2, with D perhaps TRBD1 (5 bases). V gave up 3 bases and J gave up 8 bases, with 22 bases separating them. Germline V gene lookup returns CDR1 SEHNR and CDR2 FQNEAQ (reference sequence). The CDR3 is 16 amino acids.

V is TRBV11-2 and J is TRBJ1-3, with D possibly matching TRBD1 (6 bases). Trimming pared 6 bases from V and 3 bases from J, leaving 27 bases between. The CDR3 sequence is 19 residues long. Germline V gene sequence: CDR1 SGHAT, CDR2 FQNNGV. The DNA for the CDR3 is TGTGCCAGCAGTTTCCGGGACAAATCCACCCTCGTGCGTGGAAACACCATATATTTT. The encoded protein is CASSFRDKSTLVRGNTIYF.

DNA of the CDR3: TGTGCTGAAGGGGGAATGGGAGGCTACACCTTC. It specifies CAEGGMGGYTF. The V gene is TRBV28, the J gene TRBJ1-2; maybe TRBD1 (6 bases). Germline V gene sequence: CDR1 MDHEN, CDR2 SYDVKM. The CDR3 is 11 residues long.

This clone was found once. CDR3 region: CASWTGNYGYTF. The DNA of the CDR3 is TGTGCCAGCTGGACAGGGAACTATGGCTACACCTTC. V is TRBV6-5 and J is TRBJ1-2, with 8 bases lining up with TRBD1. The V gene's germline CDR1 is MNHEY and CDR2 SVGAGI. Unmatched junction bases numbered 1, after V lost 8 bases and J lost 2 bases. CDR3 length equals 12 residues.

The CDR3 bases are TGTGCCAGCAGCTTAGTCGGGGGGGCCTCTAACTATGGCTACACCTTC. This gives the protein CASSLVGGASNYGYTF. The chain recombines TRBV11-2 with TRBJ1-2; possibly TRBD1 for D (6 bases). The CDR3 consists of 16 residues. The germline V gene has CDR1 SGHAT and CDR2 FQNNGV. Trimming removed 1 base from V and 0 bases from J, with 12 bases in between.

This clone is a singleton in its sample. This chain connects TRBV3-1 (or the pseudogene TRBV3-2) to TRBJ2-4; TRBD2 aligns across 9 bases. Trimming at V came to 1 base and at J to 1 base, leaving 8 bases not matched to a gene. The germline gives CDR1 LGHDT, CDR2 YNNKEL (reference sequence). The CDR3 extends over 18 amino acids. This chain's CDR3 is CASSQVAAGGLAKNIQYF. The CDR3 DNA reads TGTGCCAGCAGCCAAGTAGCTGCGGGGGGGCTGGCCAAAAACATTCAGTACTTC.

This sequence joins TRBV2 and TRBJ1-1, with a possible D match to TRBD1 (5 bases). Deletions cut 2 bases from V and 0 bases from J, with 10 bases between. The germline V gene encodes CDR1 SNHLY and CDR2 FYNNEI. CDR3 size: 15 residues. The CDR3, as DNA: TGTGCCAGCAGTGAATGGAGGGGCCTGAACACTGAAGCTTTCTTT. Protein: CASSEWRGLNTEAFF. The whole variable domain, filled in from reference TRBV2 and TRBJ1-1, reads EPEVTQTPSHQVTQMGQEVILRCVPISNHLYFYWYRQILGQKVEFLVSFYNNEISEKSEIFDDQFSVERPDGSNFTLKIRSTKLEDSAMYFCASSEWRGLNTEAFFGQGTRLTVV.

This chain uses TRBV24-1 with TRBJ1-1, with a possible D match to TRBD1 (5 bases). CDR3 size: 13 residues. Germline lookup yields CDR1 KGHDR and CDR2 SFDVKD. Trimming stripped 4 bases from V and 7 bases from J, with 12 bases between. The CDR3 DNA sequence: TGTGCCACCAGTGACCGGACAACAGTTGAAGCTTTCTTT. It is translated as CATSDRTTVEAFF.

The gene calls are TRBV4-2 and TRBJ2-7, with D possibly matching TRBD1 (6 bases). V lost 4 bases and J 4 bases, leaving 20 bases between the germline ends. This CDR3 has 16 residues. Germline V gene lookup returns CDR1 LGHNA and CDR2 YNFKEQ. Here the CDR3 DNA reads TGTGCCAGCAGCCCCCTCACGGGACAAGTCGGGTACGAGCAGTACTTC. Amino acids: CASSPLTGQVGYEQYF.

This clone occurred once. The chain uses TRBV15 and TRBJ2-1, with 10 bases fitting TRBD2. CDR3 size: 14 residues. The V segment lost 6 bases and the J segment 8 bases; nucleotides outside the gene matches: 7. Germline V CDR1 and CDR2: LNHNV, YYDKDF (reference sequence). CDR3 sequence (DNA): TGTGCCACCAGGGGGCCTAGCGGGGGCGATGAGCAGTTCTTC. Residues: CATRGPSGGDEQFF.

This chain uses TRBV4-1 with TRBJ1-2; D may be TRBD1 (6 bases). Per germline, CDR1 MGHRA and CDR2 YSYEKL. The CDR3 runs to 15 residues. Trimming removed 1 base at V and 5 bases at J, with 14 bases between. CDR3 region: CASSQVPGEGYGYTF. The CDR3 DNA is TGCGCCAGCAGCCAAGTCCCAGGGGAGGGGTATGGCTACACCTTC.

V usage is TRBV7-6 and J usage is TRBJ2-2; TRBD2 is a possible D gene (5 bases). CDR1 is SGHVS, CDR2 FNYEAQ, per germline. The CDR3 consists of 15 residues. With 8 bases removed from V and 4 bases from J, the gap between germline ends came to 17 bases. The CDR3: CASVPSAGVTGELFF. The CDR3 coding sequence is TGTGCCAGCGTCCCCTCAGCCGGGGTCACCGGGGAGCTGTTTTTT.

CDR3 loop: CAWRTWRLDSPLHF. The CDR3 coding sequence is TGTGCCTGGAGAACATGGCGGTTGGATTCACCCCTCCACTTT. V and J are TRBV30 and TRBJ1-6; D is unclear. This CDR3 is built from 14 residues. Germline V gene data show CDR1 as GTSNPN and CDR2 as SVGIG (reference sequence). V shed 3 bases and J shed 8 bases, with 14 bases lying between them.

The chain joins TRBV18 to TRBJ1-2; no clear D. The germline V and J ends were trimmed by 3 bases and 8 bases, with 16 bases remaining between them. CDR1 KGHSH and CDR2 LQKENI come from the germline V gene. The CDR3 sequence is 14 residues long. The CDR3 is CASSPGSGMRGYTF. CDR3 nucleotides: TGTGCCAGCTCACCCGGGAGTGGGATGAGGGGCTACACCTTC.

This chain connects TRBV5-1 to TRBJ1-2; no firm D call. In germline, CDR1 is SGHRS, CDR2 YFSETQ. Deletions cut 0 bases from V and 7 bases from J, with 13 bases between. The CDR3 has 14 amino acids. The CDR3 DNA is TGCGCCAGCAGCTTGGGAGGCAGCCGGCGTGGCTACACCTTC. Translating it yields CASSLGGSRRGYTF.

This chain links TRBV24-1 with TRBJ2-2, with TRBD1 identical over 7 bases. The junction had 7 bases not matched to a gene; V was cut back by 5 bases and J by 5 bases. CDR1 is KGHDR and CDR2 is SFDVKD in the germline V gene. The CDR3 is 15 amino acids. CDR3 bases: TGTGCCACCAGTGGAGGGACAGCTCGAACCGGGGAGCTGTTTTTT. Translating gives CATSGGTARTGELFF.

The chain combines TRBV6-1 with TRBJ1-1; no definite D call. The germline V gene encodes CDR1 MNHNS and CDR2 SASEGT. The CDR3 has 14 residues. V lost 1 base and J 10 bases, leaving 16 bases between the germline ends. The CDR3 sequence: CASSEEMRRDSAFF. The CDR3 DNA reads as TGTGCCAGCAGTGAAGAGATGCGGCGGGATTCAGCTTTCTTT.

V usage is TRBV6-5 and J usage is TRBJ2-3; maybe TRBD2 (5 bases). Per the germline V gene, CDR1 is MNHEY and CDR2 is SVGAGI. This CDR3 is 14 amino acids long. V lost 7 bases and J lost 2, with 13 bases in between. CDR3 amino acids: CASTEGGDTDTQYF. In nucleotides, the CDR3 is TGTGCCAGCACCGAGGGCGGAGACACAGATACGCAGTATTTT.

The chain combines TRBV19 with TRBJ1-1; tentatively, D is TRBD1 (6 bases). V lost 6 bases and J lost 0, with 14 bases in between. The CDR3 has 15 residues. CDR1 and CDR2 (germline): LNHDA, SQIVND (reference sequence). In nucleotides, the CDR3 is TGTGCCAGTAGCATTGACAGGCGTGTGAACACTGAAGCTTTCTTT. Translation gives CASSIDRRVNTEAFF.

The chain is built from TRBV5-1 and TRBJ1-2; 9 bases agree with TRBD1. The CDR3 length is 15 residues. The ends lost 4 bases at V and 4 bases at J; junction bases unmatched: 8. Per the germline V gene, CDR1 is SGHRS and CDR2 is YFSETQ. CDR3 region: CASSQNPGQGYGYTF. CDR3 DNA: TGCGCCAGCAGCCAAAACCCGGGACAGGGCTATGGCTACACCTTC.

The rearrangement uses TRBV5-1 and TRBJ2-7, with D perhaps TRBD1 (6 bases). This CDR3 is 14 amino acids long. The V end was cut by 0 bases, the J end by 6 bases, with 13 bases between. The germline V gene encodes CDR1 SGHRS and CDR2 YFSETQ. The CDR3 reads CASSLVGGKGEQYF. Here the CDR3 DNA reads TGCGCCAGCAGCTTGGTAGGGGGTAAAGGCGAGCAGTACTTC.

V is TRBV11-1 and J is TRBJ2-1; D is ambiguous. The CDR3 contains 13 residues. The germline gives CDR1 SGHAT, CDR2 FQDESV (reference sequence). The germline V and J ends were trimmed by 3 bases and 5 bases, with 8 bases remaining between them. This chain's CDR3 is CASSFHSDNEQFF. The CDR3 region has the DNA TGTGCCAGCAGCTTTCATTCGGACAATGAGCAGTTCTTC.

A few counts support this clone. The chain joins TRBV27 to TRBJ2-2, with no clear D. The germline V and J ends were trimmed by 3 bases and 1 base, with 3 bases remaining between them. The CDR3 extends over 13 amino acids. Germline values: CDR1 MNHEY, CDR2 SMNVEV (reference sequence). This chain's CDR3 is CASSFQNTGELFF. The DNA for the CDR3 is TGTGCCAGCAGTTTTCAGAACACCGGGGAGCTGTTTTTT.